This T cell receptor (beta chain) derives from a study of T-cell memory formation after mild COVID-19. Across the study: The TCR clusters were mostly specific to one donor. General study results and limits: A balance of CD4 and CD8 characterized clones contracting day 15 to 85, whereas later expanders leaned CD4+.

CDR1 and CDR2 (germline): LGHDT, YNNKEL (reference sequence). CDR3 length: 14 amino acids. V shed 6 bases and J shed 4 bases, with 15 bases lying between them. Constant-segment primers were used for 5'RACE, and the resulting TCR alpha and TCR beta cDNA libraries carried sample barcodes and UMIs. TCRdb itself ran the 5' RACE reads through MiXCR, one entry per CDR3 protein. Of nearly 110,000 distinct CDR3 sequences in the sample, approximately 17% were seen once. Note on this clonotype: What it binds is not known.

The chain combines TRBV3-1 with TRBJ1-1; D is perhaps TRBD1 (5 bases). The sequence derives from an adult woman who had mild COVID-19 (a few samples of this study predate the infection). Cell type and time point are not known. Sequencing was done on a sample of PBMCs or a T cell subset sorted from them (not recorded which). CDR3 sequence (DNA): TGTGCCAGCAGAATGAGGGGATTGGGCACTGAAGCTTTCTTT. This translates into CASRMRGLGTEAFF.